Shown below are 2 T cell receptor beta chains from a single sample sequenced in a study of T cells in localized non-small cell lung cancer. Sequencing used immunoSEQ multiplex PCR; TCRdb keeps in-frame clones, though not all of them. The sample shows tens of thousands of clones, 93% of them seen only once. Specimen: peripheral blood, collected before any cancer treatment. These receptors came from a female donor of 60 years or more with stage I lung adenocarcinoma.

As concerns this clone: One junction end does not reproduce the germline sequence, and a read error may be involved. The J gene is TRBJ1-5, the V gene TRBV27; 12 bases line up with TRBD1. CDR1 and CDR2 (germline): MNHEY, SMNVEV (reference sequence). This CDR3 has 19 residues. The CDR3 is CASSNRGDRGHCSYQPQHF. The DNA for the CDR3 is TGTGCCAGCAGTAATAGGGGGGACAGGGGGCACTGTAGCTATCAGCCCCAGCATTTT.

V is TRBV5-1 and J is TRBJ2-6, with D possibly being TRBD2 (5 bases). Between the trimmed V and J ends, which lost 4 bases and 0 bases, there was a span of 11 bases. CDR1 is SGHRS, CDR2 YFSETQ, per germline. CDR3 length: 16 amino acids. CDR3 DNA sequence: TGCGCCAGCAGCAACCGAGGGAACTCTGGGGCCAACGTCCTGACTTTC. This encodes CASSNRGNSGANVLTF.